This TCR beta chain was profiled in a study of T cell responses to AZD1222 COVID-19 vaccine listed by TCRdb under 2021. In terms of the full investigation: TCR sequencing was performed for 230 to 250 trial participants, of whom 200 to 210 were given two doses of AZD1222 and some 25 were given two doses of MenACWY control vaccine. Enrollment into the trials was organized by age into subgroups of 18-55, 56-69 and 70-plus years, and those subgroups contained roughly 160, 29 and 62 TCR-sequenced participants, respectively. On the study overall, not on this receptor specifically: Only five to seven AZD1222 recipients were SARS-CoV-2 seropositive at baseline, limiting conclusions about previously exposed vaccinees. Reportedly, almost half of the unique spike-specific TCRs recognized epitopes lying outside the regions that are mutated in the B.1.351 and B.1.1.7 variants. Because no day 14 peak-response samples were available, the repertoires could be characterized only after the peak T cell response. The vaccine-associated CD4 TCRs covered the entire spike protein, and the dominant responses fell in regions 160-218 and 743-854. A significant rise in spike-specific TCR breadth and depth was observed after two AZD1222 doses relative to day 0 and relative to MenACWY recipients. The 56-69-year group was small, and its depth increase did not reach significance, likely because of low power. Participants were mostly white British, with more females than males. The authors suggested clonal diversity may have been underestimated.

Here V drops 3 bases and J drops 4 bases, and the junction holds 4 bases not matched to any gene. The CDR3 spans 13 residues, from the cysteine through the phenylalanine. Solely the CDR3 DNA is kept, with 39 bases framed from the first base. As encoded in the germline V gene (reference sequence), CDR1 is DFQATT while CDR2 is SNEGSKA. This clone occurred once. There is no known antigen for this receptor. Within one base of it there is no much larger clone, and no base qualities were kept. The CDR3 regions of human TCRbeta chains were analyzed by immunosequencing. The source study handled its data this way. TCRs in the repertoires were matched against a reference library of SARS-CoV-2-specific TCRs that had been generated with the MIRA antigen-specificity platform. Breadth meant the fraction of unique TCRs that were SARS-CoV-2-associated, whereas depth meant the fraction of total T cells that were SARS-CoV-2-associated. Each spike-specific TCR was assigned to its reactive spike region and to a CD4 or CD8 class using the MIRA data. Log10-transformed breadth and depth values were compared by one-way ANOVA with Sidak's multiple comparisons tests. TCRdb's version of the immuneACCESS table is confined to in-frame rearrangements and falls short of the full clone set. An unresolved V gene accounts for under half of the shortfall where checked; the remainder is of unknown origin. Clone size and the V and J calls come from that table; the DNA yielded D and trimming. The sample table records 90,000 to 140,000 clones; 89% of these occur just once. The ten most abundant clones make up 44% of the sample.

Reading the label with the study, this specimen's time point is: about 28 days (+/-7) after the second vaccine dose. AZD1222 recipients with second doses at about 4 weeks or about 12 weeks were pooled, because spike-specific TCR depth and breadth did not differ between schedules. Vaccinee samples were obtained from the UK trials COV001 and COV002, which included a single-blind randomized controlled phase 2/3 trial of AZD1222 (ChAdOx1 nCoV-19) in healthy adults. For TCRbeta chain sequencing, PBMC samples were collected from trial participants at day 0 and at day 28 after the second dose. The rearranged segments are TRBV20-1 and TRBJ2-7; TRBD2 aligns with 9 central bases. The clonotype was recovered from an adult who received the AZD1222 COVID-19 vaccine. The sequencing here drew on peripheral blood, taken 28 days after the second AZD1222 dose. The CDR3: CSASLAGRYEQYF. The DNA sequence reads TGCAGTGCTAGTCTAGCGGGAAGGTACGAGCAGTACTTC.